This TCR beta chain originates from a study of T cells in Graves' hyperthyroidism and ophthalmopathy. Study details: Blood from the periphery was taken at initial diagnosis, before any treatment. Findings and caveats of the study: The model predicted ophthalmopathy a median approximately seven months before onset. From stable hyperthyroidism, ophthalmopathy was separated by a 13 V-J model.

Clinical symptoms, serum thyroxine and TRAb, thyroid ultrasound and orbital computed tomography were used for the diagnoses. This clonotype was seen repeatedly, ten times or more. Its antigen is not known. After removal of 5 bases from V and 0 bases from J, the junction contained 9 bases not matched to a gene. Germline-derived CDR1 and CDR2 are SGHTA and FQGNSA. The CDR3 is made up of 16 amino acids. Regions amplified from RNA transcripts were the TCR beta CDR3 regions. During a first-round RT-PCR of the TCR CDR3, the HTBI primer set was used. MiXCR was run by TCRdb on the multiplex PCR reads, yielding one entry per CDR3 protein. The sample has about 400,000 distinct CDR3 sequences; 15% to 19% are singletons.

This TCR was recovered from a woman aged 18-30 years with Graves' hyperthyroidism that later progressed to Graves' ophthalmopathy. The chain employs TRBV7-2 and TRBJ2-7; 8 bases align to TRBD2. Sequencing was carried out using blood. CDR3 loop: CASSPYRLASSYEQYF. CDR3 nucleotide sequence: TGTGCCAGCAGCCCCTACAGACTAGCGAGCTCCTACGAGCAGTACTTC. The whole variable domain, remainder taken from reference TRBV7-2 and TRBJ2-7, is GAGVSQSPSNKVTEKGKDVELRCDPISGHTALYWYRQSLGQGLEFLIYFQGNSAPDKSGLPSDRFSAERTGGSVSTLTIQRTQQEDSAVYLCASSPYRLASSYEQYFGPGTRLTVT.